These 30 T cell receptor beta chains came from one sample sequenced in a study of cytomegalovirus exposure and HLA in healthy donors. Primers for the PCR totalled 60 Vbeta and 13 Jbeta. TCRdb keeps only in-frame clones here, not all; method: immunoSEQ multiplex PCR. The table shows 130,000 or so clones, with about four fifths occurring only once. The sample was PBMCs. The receptors here all came from a male donor in good health and CMV-seronegative.

This sequence joins TRBV7-2 and TRBJ2-5, with 10 bases identical to TRBD2. Germline V gives CDR1 SGHTA, CDR2 FQGNSA. V lost 5 bases and J lost 0; bases outside the gene matches: 6. The CDR3 spans 16 residues. The CDR3 reads CASSVTSGAYQETQYF. In nucleotides, the CDR3 is TGTGCCAGCAGCGTCACTAGCGGGGCGTACCAAGAGACCCAGTACTTC. The variable domain in full, completed from reference TRBV7-2 and TRBJ2-5, reads GAGVSQSPSNKVTEKGKDVELRCDPISGHTALYWYRQSLGQGLEFLIYFQGNSAPDKSGLPSDRFSAERTGGSVSTLTIQRTQQEDSAVYLCASSVTSGAYQETQYFGPGTRLLVL.

This chain connects TRBV6-5 to TRBJ2-1; D might be TRBD2 (6 bases). The germline CDR1 and CDR2 sequences are MNHEY and SVGAGI. Deletions cut 1 base from V and 10 bases from J, with 11 bases between. The CDR3 length is 13 residues. The DNA for the CDR3 is TGTGCCAGCAGTTACTATGGAGGGAACGAGCAGTTCTTC. Translated, it gives CASSYYGGNEQFF.

The V gene is TRBV19, the J gene TRBJ2-7; D may be TRBD2 (5 bases). This CDR3 spans 13 amino acids. The germline V gene encodes CDR1 LNHDA and CDR2 SQIVND (reference sequence). Trimming stripped 1 base from V and 3 bases from J, with 7 bases between. In DNA form, the CDR3 reads TGTGCCAGTAGTATAGGGGCGGGCTACGAGCAGTACTTC. Amino acids: CASSIGAGYEQYF.

DNA for the CDR3: TGTGCCTGGGGGCAGGGGGCTGCCTACGAGCAGTACTTC. It encodes CAWGQGAAYEQYF. The V and J genes are TRBV30 and TRBJ2-7; 8 nucleotides align to TRBD1. The CDR3 extends over 13 amino acids. The germline V gene has CDR1 GTSNPN and CDR2 SVGIG (reference sequence). The V and J ends lost 5 bases and 2 bases, in that order; junction bases with no gene match: 5. The full variable domain, in which reference TRBV30 and TRBJ2-7 provide the parts outside the CDR3, is SQTIHQWPATLVQPVGSPLSLECTVEGTSNPNLYWYRQAAGRGLQLLFYSVGIGQISSEVPQNLSASRPQDRQFILSSKKLLLSDSGFYLCAWGQGAAYEQYFGPGTRLTVT.

The chain links TRBV5-1 to TRBJ2-5; 8 nucleotides line up with TRBD1. The J call is doubtful: the DNA matches TRBJ2-7 better. Germline V gene sequence: CDR1 SGHRS, CDR2 YFSETQ. This CDR3 has 15 amino acids. The DNA of the CDR3 is TGCGCCAGCAGCCCTGTAGGACAGGGACCCTACGAGCAGTACTTC. It yields the protein CASSPVGQGPYEQYF.

The chain combines TRBV4-2 with TRBJ1-5, with 7 bases fitting TRBD1. Per germline, CDR1 LGHNA and CDR2 YNFKEQ. The J segment lost 0 bases and the V segment lost 3 bases, leaving 5 bases of the junction unmatched. The CDR3 is 16 amino acids. The CDR3: CASSQHAGGSNQPQHF. CDR3 DNA sequence: TGTGCCAGCAGCCAGCACGCAGGGGGTAGCAATCAGCCCCAGCATTTT.

The gene calls are TRBV7-2 and TRBJ1-2, with D maybe TRBD1 (5 bases). Trimming stripped 6 bases from V and 3 bases from J, with 8 bases between. Germline V gene lookup returns CDR1 SGHTA and CDR2 FQGNSA. This CDR3 spans 12 amino acids. The DNA of the CDR3 is TGTGCCAGCAGACAGGCTTACTATGGCTACACCTTC. The encoded protein is CASRQAYYGYTF.

The chain has TRBV7-2 and TRBJ2-7; D perhaps matches TRBD1 (6 bases). V shed 5 bases and J shed 2 bases, with 10 bases lying between them. The CDR3 has 13 residues. Germline CDR1 SGHTA, CDR2 FQGNSA. CDR3 amino acids: CASSPRTAYEQYF. CDR3 nucleotide sequence: TGTGCCAGCAGCCCACGGACAGCCTACGAGCAGTACTTC.

The rearrangement links TRBV11-2 to TRBJ1-1, with D possibly TRBD1 on 6 matching bases. V lost 4 bases to trimming and J lost 11 bases, with 17 bases between them. The CDR3 runs 13 residues. Germline V gives CDR1 SGHAT, CDR2 FQNNGV. The CDR3 spells CASSSNSPGVAFF. As DNA, the CDR3 is TGTGCCAGCAGCTCCAACAGCCCAGGGGTCGCTTTCTTT.

The chain recombines TRBV10-3 with TRBJ2-7; 7 nucleotides match TRBD1. The V gene end was trimmed by 10 bases and the J gene end by 0 bases; junction bases not matched to a gene: 6. CDR1 and CDR2 from the germline V gene are ENHRY and SYGVKD. This CDR3 contains 13 residues. In DNA form, the CDR3 reads TGTGCCACTTCCGGACAGGACTCCTACGAGCAGTACTTC. This translates into CATSGQDSYEQYF.

The rearrangement links TRBV6-1 to TRBJ1-5; a possible D gene is TRBD1 (5 bases). The V gene lost 1 base and the J gene lost 1 base, with 11 bases spanning the gap. The CDR3 spans 16 residues. CDR1 is MNHNS and CDR2 is SASEGT in the germline V gene. For the CDR3, the DNA is TGTGCCAGCAGTGAAGTAACGGACATCAGCAATCAGCCCCAGCATTTT. This codes for CASSEVTDISNQPQHF.

The rearrangement joins TRBV2 to TRBJ1-2; 9 nucleotides match TRBD1. The V gene end was trimmed by 5 bases and the J gene end by 4 bases; junction bases not matched to a gene: 5. The CDR3 is made up of 14 amino acids. Per germline, CDR1 SNHLY and CDR2 FYNNEI. The CDR3 is CASSPGTGSYGYTF. The CDR3 DNA reads TGTGCCAGCAGTCCCGGGACAGGGAGCTATGGCTACACCTTC.

The CDR3 DNA is TGCGCCAGCAGCCAAGACCCAGGGTGGGGCTACACCTTC. It yields the protein CASSQDPGWGYTF. The rearrangement uses TRBV4-1 and TRBJ1-2, with D tentatively TRBD1 (5 bases). Looked up from germline, CDR1 is MGHRA and CDR2 is YSYEKL. V was shortened by 0 bases and J by 8 bases, with 10 bases between the two germline ends. The CDR3 is 13 amino acids.

The chain recombines TRBV30 with TRBJ2-3, with TRBD1 matching over 7 bases. V lost 7 bases and J lost 2; bases outside the gene matches: 3. Germline V gene sequence: CDR1 GTSNPN, CDR2 SVGIG (reference sequence). The length of the CDR3 is 12 residues. Here the CDR3 reads CALQGPTDTQYF. In nucleotides, the CDR3 is TGTGCCTTACAGGGGCCCACAGATACGCAGTATTTT.

This chain connects TRBV19 to TRBJ1-5, with D possibly being TRBD1 (5 bases). The CDR3 totals 14 residues. V lost 3 bases to trimming and J lost 5 bases, with 11 bases between them. The germline CDR1 and CDR2 sequences are LNHDA and SQIVND (reference sequence). In nucleotides, the CDR3 is TGTGCCAGTAGTATGATGGGGGGGGATCAGCCCCAGCATTTT. Amino acid sequence: CASSMMGGDQPQHF.

The V and J genes are TRBV11-3 and TRBJ1-6; tentative D call: TRBD1 (6 bases). V dropped 5 bases and J dropped 3 bases, with 11 bases sitting between them. This CDR3 is built from 15 residues. Germline V CDR1 and CDR2: SGHNT, YENEEA. The CDR3 reads CASSPTGNYNSPLHF. CDR3 DNA: TGTGCCAGCAGCCCCACAGGGAACTATAATTCACCCCTCCACTTT.

The CDR3 sequence: CASSHPGQGNYGYTF. In DNA form, the CDR3 reads TGTGCCAGCAGTCATCCGGGACAGGGGAACTATGGCTACACCTTC. The chain is built from TRBV7-9 and TRBJ1-2; 10 bases are a match to TRBD1. Trimming took 6 bases from V and 2 from J; bases not matched to a gene: 6. The germline CDR1 and CDR2 sequences are SEHNR and FQNEAQ (reference sequence). The CDR3 spans 15 residues.

In the case of this clone: One end of the junction fails to match germline, which may point to a read error. CDR3 in DNA: TGTACCTGGAGGGGCAGCACAGATACGCAGTATTTT. As protein: CTWRGSTDTQYF. The rearrangement uses TRBV30 and TRBJ2-3; the D gene is possibly TRBD2 (6 bases). The CDR3 is 12 amino acids. Looked up from germline, CDR1 is GTSNPN and CDR2 is SVGIG (reference sequence).

The rearrangement joins TRBV28 to TRBJ1-2, with 8 bases lining up with TRBD1. CDR3 length equals 14 residues. Germline CDR1 MDHEN, CDR2 SYDVKM. The CDR3 spells CASRGGQAHYGYTF. For the CDR3, the DNA is TGTGCTTCGCGAGGGGGACAGGCTCACTATGGCTACACCTTC.

The genes are TRBV2 and TRBJ2-7; TRBD1 might be the D (6 bases). Trimming removed 6 bases from V and 3 bases from J, with 9 bases in between. Germline CDR1 reads SNHLY; CDR2 reads FYNNEI. The CDR3 is 12 amino acids. CDR3: CASRDSGYEQYF. CDR3 nucleotide sequence: TGTGCCAGCAGGGACAGCGGCTACGAGCAGTACTTC.

The genes are TRBV2 and TRBJ1-1, with a possible D match to TRBD1 (6 bases). In germline, CDR1 is SNHLY, CDR2 FYNNEI. This CDR3 has 16 residues. Trimming removed 0 bases at V and 1 base at J, with 12 bases between. Here the CDR3 DNA reads TGTGCCAGCAGTGAAGCGCTTCTAGGGGGGAACACTGAAGCTTTCTTT. Protein sequence: CASSEALLGGNTEAFF. Based on the CDR3 plus reference TRBV2 and TRBJ1-1, the full variable domain is EPEVTQTPSHQVTQMGQEVILRCVPISNHLYFYWYRQILGQKVEFLVSFYNNEISEKSEIFDDQFSVERPDGSNFTLKIRSTKLEDSAMYFCASSEALLGGNTEAFFGQGTRLTVV.

This clone was counted a few times. V usage is TRBV29-1 and J usage is TRBJ2-3; D is perhaps TRBD2 (5 bases). The CDR3 totals 13 residues. V was cut by 7 bases and J by 2 bases, with 13 bases left in between. CDR1 SQVTM and CDR2 ANQGSEA come from the germline V gene. CDR3: CSGKPGITDTQYF. Written as DNA, the CDR3 is TGCAGCGGTAAGCCCGGGATCACAGATACGCAGTATTTT.

The chain uses TRBV15 and TRBJ2-5; no firm D call. The J call may be in error: the DNA end matches TRBJ2-7 better. CDR1 is LNHNV and CDR2 is YYDKDF in the germline V gene (reference sequence). CDR3 length equals 14 residues. This CDR3 is CATSRDRVDSEQYF. The CDR3 DNA follows: TGTGCCACCAGCAGAGATAGGGTGGATAGCGAGCAGTACTTC.

The chain's CDR3 is CSVQSGTTLGEQYF. In DNA form, the CDR3 reads TGCAGCGTCCAATCCGGGACTACCTTAGGAGAGCAGTACTTC. V is TRBV29-1 and J is TRBJ2-7; 7 bases align to TRBD2. V shed 6 bases and J 7 bases; nucleotides not matched to a gene: 15. CDR1 and CDR2 from the germline V gene are SQVTM and ANQGSEA. There are 14 residues in the CDR3.

This chain joins TRBV19 and TRBJ2-7, with 8 bases fitting TRBD1. CDR3 size: 14 residues. The V segment lost 3 bases and the J segment 5 bases; nucleotides outside the gene matches: 6. Germline CDR1 LNHDA, CDR2 SQIVND (reference sequence). The CDR3 spells CASSIRDRLHEQYF. The CDR3 DNA is TGTGCCAGTAGTATTCGGGACAGGCTCCACGAGCAGTACTTC.

This clone was detected only a few times. The V gene is TRBV7-9, the J gene TRBJ1-2; 12 bases match TRBD1. The CDR3 loop spans 17 amino acids. Germline V gene sequence: CDR1 SEHNR, CDR2 FQNEAQ (reference sequence). The junction had 17 bases not matched to a gene; V was cut back by 10 bases and J by 5 bases. CDR3 sequence reads: CATPSPGQGALGYGYTF. CDR3 bases: TGTGCCACCCCTTCCCCGGGACAGGGGGCACTCGGGTATGGCTACACCTTC.

The chain has TRBV11-3 and TRBJ2-2, with D possibly TRBD1 on 6 matching bases. V lost 2 bases to trimming and J lost 5 bases, with 12 bases between them. Germline-derived CDR1 and CDR2 are SGHNT and YENEEA. This CDR3 region has 15 residues. The CDR3 DNA is TGTGCCAGCAGCTTAAGGGCAGGGGAAACCGGGGAGCTGTTTTTT. It yields the protein CASSLRAGETGELFF. Variable domain in full (rest from reference TRBV11-3 and TRBJ2-2): EAGVVQSPRYKIIEKKQPVAFWCNPISGHNTLYWYLQNLGQGPELLIRYENEEAVDDSQLPKDRFSAERLKGVDSTLKIQPAELGDSAVYLCASSLRAGETGELFFGEGSRLTVL.

The chain uses TRBV6-1 and TRBJ2-7; 9 bases agree with TRBD1. This CDR3 spans 14 amino acids. Germline V gives CDR1 MNHNS, CDR2 SASEGT. With 4 bases clipped from V and 4 bases from J, the junction kept 5 bases outside the gene matches. DNA of the CDR3: TGTGCCAGCAGTGCGCGGGACAGGGATTACGAGCAGTACTTC. Protein sequence: CASSARDRDYEQYF.

V is TRBV27 and J is TRBJ2-1; D remains ambiguous. Germline V gives CDR1 MNHEY, CDR2 SMNVEV (reference sequence). The CDR3 is 16 amino acids. V dropped 4 bases and J dropped 0 bases, with 13 bases sitting between them. CDR3 residues: CASSSPTRSSYNEQFF. CDR3 DNA sequence: TGTGCCAGCAGTTCGCCTACACGGAGCTCCTACAATGAGCAGTTCTTC.

This sequence joins TRBV6-6 and TRBJ1-6; D may be TRBD1 (5 bases). CDR3 size: 15 residues. V gave up 2 bases and J gave up 5 bases, with 10 bases separating them. Germline lookup yields CDR1 MNHNY and CDR2 SVGAGI (reference sequence). The CDR3 DNA reads TGTGCCAGCAGTTACCAAGGGGCGCATAATTCACCCCTCCACTTT. It is translated as CASSYQGAHNSPLHF.